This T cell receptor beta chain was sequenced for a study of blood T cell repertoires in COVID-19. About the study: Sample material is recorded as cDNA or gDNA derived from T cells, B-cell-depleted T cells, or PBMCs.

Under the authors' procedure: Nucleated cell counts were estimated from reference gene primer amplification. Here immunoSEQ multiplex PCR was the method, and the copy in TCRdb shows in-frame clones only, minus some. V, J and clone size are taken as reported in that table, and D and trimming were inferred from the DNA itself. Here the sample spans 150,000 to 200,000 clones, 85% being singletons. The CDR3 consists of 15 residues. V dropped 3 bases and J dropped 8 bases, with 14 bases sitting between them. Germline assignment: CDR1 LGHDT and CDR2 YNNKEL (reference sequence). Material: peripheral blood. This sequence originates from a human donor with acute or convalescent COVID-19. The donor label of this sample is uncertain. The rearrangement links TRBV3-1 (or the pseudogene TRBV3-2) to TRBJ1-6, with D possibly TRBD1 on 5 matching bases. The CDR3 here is CASSHRTRGDSPLHF. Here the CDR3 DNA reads TGTGCCAGCAGCCATCGAACACGGGGGGATTCACCCCTCCACTTT.